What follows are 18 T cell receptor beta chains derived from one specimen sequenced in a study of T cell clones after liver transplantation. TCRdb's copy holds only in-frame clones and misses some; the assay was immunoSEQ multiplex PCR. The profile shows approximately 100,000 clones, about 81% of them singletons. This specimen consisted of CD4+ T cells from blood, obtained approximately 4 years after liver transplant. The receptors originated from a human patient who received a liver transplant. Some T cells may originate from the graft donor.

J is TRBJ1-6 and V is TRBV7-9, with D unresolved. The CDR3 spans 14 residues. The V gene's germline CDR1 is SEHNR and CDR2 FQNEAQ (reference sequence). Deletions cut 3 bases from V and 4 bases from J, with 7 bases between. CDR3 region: CASSLEQYNSPLHF. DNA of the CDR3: TGTGCCAGCAGCTTGGAACAATATAATTCACCCCTCCACTTT.

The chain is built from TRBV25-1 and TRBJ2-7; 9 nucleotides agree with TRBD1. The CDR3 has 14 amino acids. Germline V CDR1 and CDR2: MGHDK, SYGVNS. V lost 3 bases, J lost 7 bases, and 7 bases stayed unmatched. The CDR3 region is CASSDYRGPGEQYF. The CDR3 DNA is TGTGCCAGCAGTGATTACAGGGGGCCAGGGGAGCAGTACTTC.

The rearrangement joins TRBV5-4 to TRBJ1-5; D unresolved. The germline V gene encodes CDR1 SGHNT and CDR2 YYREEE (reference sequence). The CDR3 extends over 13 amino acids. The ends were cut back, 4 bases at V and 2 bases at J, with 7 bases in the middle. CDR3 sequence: CASSRWGNQPQHF. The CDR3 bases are TGTGCCAGCAGCCGTTGGGGCAATCAGCCCCAGCATTTT.

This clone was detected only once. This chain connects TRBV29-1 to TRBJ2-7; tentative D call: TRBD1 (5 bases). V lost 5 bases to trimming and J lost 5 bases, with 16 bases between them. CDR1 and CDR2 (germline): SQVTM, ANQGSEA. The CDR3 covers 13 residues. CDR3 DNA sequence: TGCAGCGTTACAGGCCCCTCCGGAGACGAGCAGTACTTC. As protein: CSVTGPSGDEQYF.

The CDR3 bases are TGCAGCGTTGGAGGGGGTGTACCTGAAGCTTTCTTT. This encodes CSVGGGVPEAFF. The chain links TRBV29-1 to TRBJ1-1; a weak D match, TRBD1 (6 bases). Trimming took off 4 bases at V and 6 bases at J, with 12 bases between the two ends. The CDR3 length is 12 residues. Looked up from germline, CDR1 is SQVTM and CDR2 is ANQGSEA.

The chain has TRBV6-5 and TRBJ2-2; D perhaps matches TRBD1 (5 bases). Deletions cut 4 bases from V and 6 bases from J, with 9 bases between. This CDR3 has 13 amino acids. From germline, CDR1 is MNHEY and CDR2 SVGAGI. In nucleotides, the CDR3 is TGTGCCAGCAGTTTCGCAGGGCCCGGGGAGCTGTTTTTT. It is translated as CASSFAGPGELFF.

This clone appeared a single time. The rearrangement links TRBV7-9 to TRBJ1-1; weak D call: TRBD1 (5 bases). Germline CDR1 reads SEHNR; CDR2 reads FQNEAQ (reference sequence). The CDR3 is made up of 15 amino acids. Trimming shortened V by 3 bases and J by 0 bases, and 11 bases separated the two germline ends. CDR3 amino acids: CASSFGGPMNTEAFF. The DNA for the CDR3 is TGTGCCAGCAGCTTTGGGGGACCTATGAACACTGAAGCTTTCTTT.

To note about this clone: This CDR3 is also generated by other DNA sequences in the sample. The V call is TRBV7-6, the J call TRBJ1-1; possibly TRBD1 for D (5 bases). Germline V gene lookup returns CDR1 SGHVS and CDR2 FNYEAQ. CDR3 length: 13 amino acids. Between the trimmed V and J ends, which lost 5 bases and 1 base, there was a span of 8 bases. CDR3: CASSVQGNTEAFF. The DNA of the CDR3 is TGTGCCAGCAGCGTCCAGGGGAACACTGAAGCTTTCTTT.

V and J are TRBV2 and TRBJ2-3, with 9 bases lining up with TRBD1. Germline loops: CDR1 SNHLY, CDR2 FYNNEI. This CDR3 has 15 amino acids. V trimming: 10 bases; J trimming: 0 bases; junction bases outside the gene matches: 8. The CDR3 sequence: CATKDRGYSTDTQYF. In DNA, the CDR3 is TGTGCCACCAAGGACAGGGGATATAGCACAGATACGCAGTATTTT.

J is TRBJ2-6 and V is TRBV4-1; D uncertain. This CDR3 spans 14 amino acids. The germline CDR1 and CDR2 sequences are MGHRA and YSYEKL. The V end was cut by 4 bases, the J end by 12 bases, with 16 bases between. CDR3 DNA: TGCGCCAGCAGCCGAGGATCATTCGACGGCGTCCTGACTTTC. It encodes CASSRGSFDGVLTF.

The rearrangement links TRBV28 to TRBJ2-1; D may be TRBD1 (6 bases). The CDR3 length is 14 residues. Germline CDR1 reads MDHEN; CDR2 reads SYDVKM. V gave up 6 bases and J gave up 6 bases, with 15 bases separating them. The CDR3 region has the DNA TGTGCCAGCAGCACCAACCGACAGGTCAATGAGCAGTTCTTC. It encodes CASSTNRQVNEQFF.

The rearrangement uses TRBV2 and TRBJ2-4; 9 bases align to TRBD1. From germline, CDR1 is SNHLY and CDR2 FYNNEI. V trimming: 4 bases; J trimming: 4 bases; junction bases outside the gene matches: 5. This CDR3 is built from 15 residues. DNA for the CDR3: TGTGCCAGCAGTGGGGAACAGGGGGCAAAAAACATTCAGTACTTC. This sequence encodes CASSGEQGAKNIQYF.

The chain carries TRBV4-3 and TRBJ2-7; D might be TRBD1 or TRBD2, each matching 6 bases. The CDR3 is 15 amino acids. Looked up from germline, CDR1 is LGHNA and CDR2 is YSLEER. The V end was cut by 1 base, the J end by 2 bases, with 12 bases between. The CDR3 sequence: CASSQVRGDTYEQYF. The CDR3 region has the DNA TGCGCCAGCAGCCAAGTAAGGGGGGATACCTACGAGCAGTACTTC.

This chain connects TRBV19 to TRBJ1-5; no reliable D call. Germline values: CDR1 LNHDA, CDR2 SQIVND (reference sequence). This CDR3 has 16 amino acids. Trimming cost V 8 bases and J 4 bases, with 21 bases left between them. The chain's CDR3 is CASSNMEGIRNQPQHF. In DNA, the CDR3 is TGTGCCAGTTCTAACATGGAGGGAATAAGGAATCAGCCCCAGCATTTT.

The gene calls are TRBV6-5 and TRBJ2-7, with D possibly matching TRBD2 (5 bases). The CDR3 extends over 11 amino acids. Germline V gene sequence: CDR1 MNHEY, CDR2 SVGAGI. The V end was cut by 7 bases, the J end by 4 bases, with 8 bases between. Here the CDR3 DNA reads TGTGCCAGCAAGTCGGGGTACGAGCAGTACTTC. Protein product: CASKSGYEQYF.

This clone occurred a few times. In DNA form, the CDR3 reads TGTGCCAGCAGTGAAGCCCTTCTCCACTTGACAGGGAGTAAAGATACGCAGTATTTT. It is translated as CASSEALLHLTGSKDTQYF. The rearrangement uses TRBV6-1 and TRBJ2-3, with 7 bases aligning to TRBD1. This CDR3 has 19 amino acids. Germline V CDR1 and CDR2: MNHNS, SASEGT. V shed 0 bases and J 5 bases; nucleotides not matched to a gene: 17.

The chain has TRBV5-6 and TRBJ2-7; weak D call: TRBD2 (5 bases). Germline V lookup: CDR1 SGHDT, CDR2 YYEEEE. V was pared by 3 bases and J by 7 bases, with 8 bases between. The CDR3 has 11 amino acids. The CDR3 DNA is TGTGCCAGCAGCTCCCGGGGTGAGCAGTACTTC. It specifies CASSSRGEQYF.

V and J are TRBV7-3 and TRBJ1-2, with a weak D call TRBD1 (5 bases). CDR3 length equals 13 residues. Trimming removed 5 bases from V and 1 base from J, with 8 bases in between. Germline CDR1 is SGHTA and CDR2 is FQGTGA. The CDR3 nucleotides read TGTGCCAGCAGCCCCGACAGTAACTATGGCTACACCTTC. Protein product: CASSPDSNYGYTF.